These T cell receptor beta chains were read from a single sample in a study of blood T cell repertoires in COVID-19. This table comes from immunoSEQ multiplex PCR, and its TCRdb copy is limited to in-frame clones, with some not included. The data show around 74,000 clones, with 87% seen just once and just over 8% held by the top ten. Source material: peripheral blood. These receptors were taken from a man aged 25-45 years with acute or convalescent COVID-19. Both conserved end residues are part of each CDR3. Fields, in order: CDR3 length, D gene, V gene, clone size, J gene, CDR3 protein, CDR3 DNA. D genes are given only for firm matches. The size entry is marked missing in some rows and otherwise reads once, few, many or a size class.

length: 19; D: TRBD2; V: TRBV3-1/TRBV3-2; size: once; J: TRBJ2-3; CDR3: CASSQVRRGSVGFTDTQYF; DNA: TGTGCCAGCAGCCAAGTCCGGCGGGGGAGCGTGGGATTCACAGATACGCAGTATTTT
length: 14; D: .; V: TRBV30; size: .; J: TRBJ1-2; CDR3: CAWSVAGVNYGYTF; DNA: TGTGCCTGGAGCGTGGCGGGGGTCAACTATGGCTACACCTTC
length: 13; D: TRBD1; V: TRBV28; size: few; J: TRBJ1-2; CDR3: CASSFEGARGYTF; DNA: TGTGCCAGCAGTTTCGAGGGGGCGCGGGGCTACACCTTC
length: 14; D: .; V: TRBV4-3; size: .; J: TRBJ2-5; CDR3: CASSPNAGLETQYF; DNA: TGCGCCAGCAGCCCTAACGCAGGTCTGGAGACCCAGTACTTC
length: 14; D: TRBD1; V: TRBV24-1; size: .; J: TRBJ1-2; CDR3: CATSPTGGVGGYTF; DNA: TGTGCCACCAGCCCGACAGGGGGTGTGGGGGGCTACACCTTC
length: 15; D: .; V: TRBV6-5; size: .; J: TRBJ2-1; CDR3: CASRRQDGSYNEQFF; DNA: TGTGCCAGCAGGCGACAGGATGGCTCCTACAATGAGCAGTTCTTC
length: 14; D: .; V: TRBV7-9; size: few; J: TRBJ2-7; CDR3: CASSPSGTSYEQYF; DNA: TGTGCCAGCAGCCCCTCCGGGACATCCTACGAGCAGTACTTC
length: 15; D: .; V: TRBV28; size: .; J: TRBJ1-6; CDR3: CASRPHRDLNSPLHF; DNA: TGTGCCAGCAGACCTCACAGGGACCTTAATTCACCCCTCCACTTT
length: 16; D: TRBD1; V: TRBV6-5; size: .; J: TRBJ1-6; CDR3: CASSYSHRGENSPLHF; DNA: TGTGCCAGCAGTTACTCGCACAGGGGAGAAAATTCACCCCTCCACTTT
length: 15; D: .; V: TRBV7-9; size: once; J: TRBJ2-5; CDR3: CASSLFRGGQETQYF; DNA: TGTGCCAGCAGCTTATTTAGGGGCGGTCAAGAGACCCAGTACTTC
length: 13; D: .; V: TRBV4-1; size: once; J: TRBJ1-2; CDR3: CASSDDTIYGYTF; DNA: TGCGCCAGCAGCGACGACACGATCTATGGCTACACCTTC
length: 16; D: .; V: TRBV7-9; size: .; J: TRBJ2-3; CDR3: CASSLGGPAPTDTQYF; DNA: TGTGCCAGCAGCTTGGGAGGTCCAGCCCCCACAGATACGCAGTATTTT
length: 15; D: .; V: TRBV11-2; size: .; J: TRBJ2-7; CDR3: CASSPGYGGEDEQYF; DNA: TGTGCCAGCAGCCCCGGCTACGGGGGTGAGGACGAGCAGTACTTC
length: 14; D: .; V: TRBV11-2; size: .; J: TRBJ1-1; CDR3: CASSLPPRVAEAFF; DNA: TGTGCCAGCAGCTTACCCCCCAGGGTCGCTGAAGCTTTCTTT
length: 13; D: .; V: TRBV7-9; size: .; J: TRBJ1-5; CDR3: CASSRGSNQPQHF; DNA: TGTGCCAGCAGCCGCGGTAGCAATCAGCCCCAGCATTTT
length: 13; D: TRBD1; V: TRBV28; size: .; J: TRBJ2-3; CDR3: CASSPGGEDTQYF; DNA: TGTGCCAGCAGCCCAGGGGGAGAGGATACGCAGTATTTT
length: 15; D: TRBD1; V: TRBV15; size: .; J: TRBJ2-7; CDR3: CATSRGTVLTYEQYF; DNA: TGTGCCACCAGCAGGGGGACAGTCCTAACCTACGAGCAGTACTTC
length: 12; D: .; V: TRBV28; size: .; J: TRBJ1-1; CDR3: CATKDTQTEAFF; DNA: TGTGCCACCAAGGACACCCAAACTGAAGCTTTCTTT
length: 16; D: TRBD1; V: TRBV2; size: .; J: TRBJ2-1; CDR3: CASRPSGGGAYNEQFF; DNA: TGTGCCAGCAGACCCTCAGGGGGCGGGGCCTACAATGAGCAGTTCTTC
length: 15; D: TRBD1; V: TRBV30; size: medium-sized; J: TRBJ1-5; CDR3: CAWSARDRGLQPQHF; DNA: TGTGCCTGGAGTGCCCGGGACAGGGGGCTTCAGCCCCAGCATTTT
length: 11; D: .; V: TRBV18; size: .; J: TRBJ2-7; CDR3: CASSTSYEQYF; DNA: TGTGCCAGCTCAACATCCTACGAGCAGTACTTC
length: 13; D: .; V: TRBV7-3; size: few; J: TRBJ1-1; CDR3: CASSLSVNTEAFF; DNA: TGTGCCAGCAGCTTATCCGTGAACACTGAAGCTTTCTTT
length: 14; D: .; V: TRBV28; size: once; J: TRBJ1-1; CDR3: CASSLSWGGAEAFF; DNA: TGTGCCAGCAGTTTGAGTTGGGGGGGAGCTGAAGCTTTCTTT
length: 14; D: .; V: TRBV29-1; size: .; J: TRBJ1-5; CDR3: CSVASGSGNQPQHF; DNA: TGCAGCGTTGCATCGGGGTCTGGAAATCAGCCCCAGCATTTT
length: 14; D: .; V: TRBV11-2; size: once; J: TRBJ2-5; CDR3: CASSLMWEKETQYF; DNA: TGTGCCAGCAGCTTAATGTGGGAGAAAGAGACCCAGTACTTC
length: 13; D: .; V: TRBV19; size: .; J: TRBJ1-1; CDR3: CASTSWDGGEAFF; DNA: TGTGCCAGTACCTCCTGGGACGGGGGTGAAGCTTTCTTT
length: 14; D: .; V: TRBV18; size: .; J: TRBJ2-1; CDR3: CASSPQTGYNEQFF; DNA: TGTGCCAGCTCACCACAGACTGGTTACAATGAGCAGTTCTTC
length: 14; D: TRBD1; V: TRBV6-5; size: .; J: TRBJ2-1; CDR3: CASSYLGQIDEQFF; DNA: TGTGCCAGCAGTTACTTGGGACAGATCGATGAGCAGTTCTTC
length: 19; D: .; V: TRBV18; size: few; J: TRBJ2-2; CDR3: CASSRTQSLEVANTGELFF; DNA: TGTGCCAGCTCCCGGACACAGTCCTTAGAGGTCGCGAACACCGGGGAGCTGTTTTTT
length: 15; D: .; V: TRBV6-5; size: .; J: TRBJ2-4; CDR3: CASSRQVSGKNIQYF; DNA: TGTGCCAGCAGCCGACAGGTCAGTGGCAAAAACATTCAGTACTTC
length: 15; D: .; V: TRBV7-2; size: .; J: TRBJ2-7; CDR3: CASSLATGSVYEQYF; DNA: TGTGCCAGCAGCTTAGCTACAGGGTCGGTCTACGAGCAGTACTTC
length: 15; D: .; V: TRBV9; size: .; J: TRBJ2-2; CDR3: CASSYGQVNAGELFF; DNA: TGTGCCAGCAGTTACGGACAAGTGAACGCCGGGGAGCTGTTTTTT
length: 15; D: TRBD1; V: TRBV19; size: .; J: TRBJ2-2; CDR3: CASSDYRGGTGELFF; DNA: TGTGCCAGTAGTGACTACAGGGGTGGGACCGGGGAGCTGTTTTTT
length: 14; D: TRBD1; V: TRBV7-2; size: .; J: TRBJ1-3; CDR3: CASSRDSSGNTIYF; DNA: TGTGCCAGCAGCCGGGACAGCTCTGGAAACACCATATATTTT
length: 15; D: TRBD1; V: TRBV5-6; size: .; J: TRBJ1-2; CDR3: CASSADRGRRYGYTF; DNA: TGTGCCAGCAGCGCAGACAGGGGGCGAAGATATGGCTACACCTTC
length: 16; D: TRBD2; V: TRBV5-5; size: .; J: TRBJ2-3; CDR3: CASSLGLAKITDTQYF; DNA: TGTGCCAGCAGCCTCGGACTAGCCAAAATCACAGATACGCAGTATTTT
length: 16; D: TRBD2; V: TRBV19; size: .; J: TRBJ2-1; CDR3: CASSPPGLAGGSEQFF; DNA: TGTGCCAGTAGTCCCCCGGGACTAGCGGGAGGTAGTGAGCAGTTCTTC
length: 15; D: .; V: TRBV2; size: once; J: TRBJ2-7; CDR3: CASSEASSPTYEQYF; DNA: TGTGCCAGCAGTGAAGCTAGTAGTCCAACCTACGAGCAGTACTTC
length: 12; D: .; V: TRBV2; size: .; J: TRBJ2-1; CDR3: CASSGVEREQFF; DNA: TGTGCCAGCAGTGGGGTGGAGCGGGAGCAGTTCTTC
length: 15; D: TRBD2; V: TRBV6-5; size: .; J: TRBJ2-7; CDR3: CASSYTASGSYEQYF; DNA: TGTGCCAGCAGTTACACGGCTAGCGGGTCCTACGAGCAGTACTTC
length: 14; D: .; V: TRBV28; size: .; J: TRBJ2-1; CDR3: CASRSLSGLREQFF; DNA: TGTGCCAGCAGATCCTTATCGGGATTACGCGAGCAGTTCTTC
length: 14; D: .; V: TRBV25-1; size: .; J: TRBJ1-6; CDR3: CASSEFGEAAALHF; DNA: TGTGCCAGCAGTGAATTCGGAGAGGCGGCCGCCCTCCACTTT
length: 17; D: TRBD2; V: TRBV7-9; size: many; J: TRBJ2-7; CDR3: CASSLTSGRALAYEQYF; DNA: TGTGCCAGCAGCTTAACTAGCGGGAGGGCCCTCGCCTACGAGCAGTACTTC
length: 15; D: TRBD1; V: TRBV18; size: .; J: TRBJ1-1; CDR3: CASSRHRGQNTEAFF; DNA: TGTGCCAGCTCACGACACAGGGGGCAGAACACTGAAGCTTTCTTT
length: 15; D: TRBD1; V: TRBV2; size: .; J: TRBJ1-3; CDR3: CASRLTTGPGNTIYF; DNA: TGTGCCAGCAGATTAACGACAGGGCCAGGAAACACCATATATTTT
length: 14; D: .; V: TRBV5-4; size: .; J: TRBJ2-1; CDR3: CASSLGDFYNEQFF; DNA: TGTGCCAGCAGCTTGGGGGACTTCTACAATGAGCAGTTCTTC
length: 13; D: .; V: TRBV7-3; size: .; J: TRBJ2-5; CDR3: CASSLNVGETQYF; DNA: TGTGCCAGCAGTCTCAATGTCGGAGAGACCCAGTACTTC
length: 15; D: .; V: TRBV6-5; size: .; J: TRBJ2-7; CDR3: CASRRLRDNSYEQYF; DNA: TGTGCCAGCAGGCGCCTCCGGGACAATTCCTACGAGCAGTACTTC
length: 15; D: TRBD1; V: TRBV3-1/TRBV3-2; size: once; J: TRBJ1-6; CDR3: CASSLRQGDNSPLHF; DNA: TGTGCCAGCAGCCTCAGACAGGGTGATAATTCACCCCTCCACTTT
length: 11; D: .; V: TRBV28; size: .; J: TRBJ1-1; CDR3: CASSSYTEAFF; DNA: TGTGCCAGCAGTTCCTACACTGAAGCTTTCTTT
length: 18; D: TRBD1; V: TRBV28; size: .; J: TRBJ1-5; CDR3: CASSSPGQGINGNQPQHF; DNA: TGTGCCAGCAGTTCCCCCGGACAGGGGATAAATGGCAATCAGCCCCAGCATTTT
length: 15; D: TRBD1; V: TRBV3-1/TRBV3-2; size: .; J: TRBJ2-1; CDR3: CASRWTGGSYNEQFF; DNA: TGTGCCAGCAGATGGACAGGGGGCTCGTACAATGAGCAGTTCTTC
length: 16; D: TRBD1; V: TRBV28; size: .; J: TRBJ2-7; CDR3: CASSWARGTGLYEQYF; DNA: TGTGCCAGCAGTTGGGCCCGGGGGACAGGTCTTTACGAGCAGTACTTC
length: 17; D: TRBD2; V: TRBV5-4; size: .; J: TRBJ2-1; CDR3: CASSLGWLVAGHNEQFF; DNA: TGTGCCAGCAGCTTGGGTTGGTTGGTAGCGGGGCACAATGAGCAGTTCTTC
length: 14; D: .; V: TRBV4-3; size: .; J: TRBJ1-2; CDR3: CASSQSGQGGGYTF; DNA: TGCGCCAGCAGCCAAAGTGGGCAGGGAGGAGGCTACACCTTC
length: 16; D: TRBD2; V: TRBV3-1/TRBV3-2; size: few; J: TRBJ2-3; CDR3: CASSQDLAGGPDTQYF; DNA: TGTGCCAGCAGCCAAGACCTAGCGGGAGGGCCAGATACGCAGTATTTT
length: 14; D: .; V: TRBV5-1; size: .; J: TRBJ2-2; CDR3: CASMRDSNTGELFF; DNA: TGCGCCAGCATGCGGGACTCGAACACCGGGGAGCTGTTTTTT
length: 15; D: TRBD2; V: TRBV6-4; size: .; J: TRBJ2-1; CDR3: CASSEEAGGYNEQFF; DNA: TGTGCCAGCAGTGAAGAAGCGGGAGGGTACAATGAGCAGTTCTTC
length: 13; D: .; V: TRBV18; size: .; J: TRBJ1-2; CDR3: CASSLMERDGYTF; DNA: TGTGCCAGCTCGCTAATGGAACGGGATGGCTACACCTTC